This T cell receptor beta chain was obtained from a study of T cells in Graves' hyperthyroidism and ophthalmopathy. Unmatched junction bases numbered 5, after V lost 2 bases and J lost 5 bases. The CDR3 is 15 amino acids. Germline CDR1 is MDHEN and CDR2 is SYDVKM. Amplification targeted TCR beta CDR3 regions from RNA transcripts. The primer set for the first-round RT-PCR of the TCR CDR3 was HTBI. Each CDR3 protein is one row after TCRdb ran MiXCR on the multiplex PCR reads. The table lists under 300,000 distinct CDR3 sequences, roughly an eighth of them singletons. This clonotype was seen repeatedly, ten times or more.

This rearrangement joins TRBV28 to TRBJ1-4; 7 bases line up with TRBD1. This sequence was found in a woman in her forties with Graves' hyperthyroidism. Sequenced sample: blood. CDR3 residues: CASSLRDRNNEKLFF. CDR3 in DNA: TGTGCCAGCAGTTTAAGGGACAGAAACAATGAAAAACTGTTTTTT.